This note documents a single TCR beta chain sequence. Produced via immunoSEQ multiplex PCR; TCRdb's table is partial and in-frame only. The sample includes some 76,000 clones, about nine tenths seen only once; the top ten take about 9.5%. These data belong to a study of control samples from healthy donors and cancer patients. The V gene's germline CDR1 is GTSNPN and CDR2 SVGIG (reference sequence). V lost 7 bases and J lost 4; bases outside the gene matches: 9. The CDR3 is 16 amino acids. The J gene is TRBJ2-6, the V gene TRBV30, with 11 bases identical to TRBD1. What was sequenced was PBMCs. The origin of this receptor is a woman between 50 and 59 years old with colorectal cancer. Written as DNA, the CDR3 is TGTGCCTTACACCGGGACAGGGGGTTGGGGGCCAACGTCCTGACTTTC. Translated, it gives CALHRDRGLGANVLTF.